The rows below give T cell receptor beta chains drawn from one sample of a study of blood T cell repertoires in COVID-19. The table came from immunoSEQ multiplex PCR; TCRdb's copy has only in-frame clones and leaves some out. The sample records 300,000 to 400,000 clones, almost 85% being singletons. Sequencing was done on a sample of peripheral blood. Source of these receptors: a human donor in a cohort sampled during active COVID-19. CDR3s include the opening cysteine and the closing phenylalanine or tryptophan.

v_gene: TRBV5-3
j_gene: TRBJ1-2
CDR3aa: CARCGLEQGPIANYGYTF

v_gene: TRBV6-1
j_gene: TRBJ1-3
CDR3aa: CASRERRTISDSGNTIYF

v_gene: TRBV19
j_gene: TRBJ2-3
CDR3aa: CASSNIAGGSTDTQYF

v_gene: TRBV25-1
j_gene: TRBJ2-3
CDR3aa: CASSDGLVGDTQYF

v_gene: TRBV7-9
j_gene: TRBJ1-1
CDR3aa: CASSPRTDPEAFF

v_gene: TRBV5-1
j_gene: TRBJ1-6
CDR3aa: CASKDGTLGSPLHF

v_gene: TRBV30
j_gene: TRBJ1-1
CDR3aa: CALGRGAFEAFF

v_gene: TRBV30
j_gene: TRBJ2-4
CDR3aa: CAWRDRDLAKNIQYF

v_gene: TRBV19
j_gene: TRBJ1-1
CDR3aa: CASSIKPRRTGNTEAFF

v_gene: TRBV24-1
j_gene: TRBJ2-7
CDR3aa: CATSERGKASYEQYF

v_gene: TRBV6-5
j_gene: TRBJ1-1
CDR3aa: CASTYPRDRGTEAFF

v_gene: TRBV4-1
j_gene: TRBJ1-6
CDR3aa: CASSQPLAENNSPLHF

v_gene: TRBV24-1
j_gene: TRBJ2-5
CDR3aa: CATSDFGGIHQETQYF

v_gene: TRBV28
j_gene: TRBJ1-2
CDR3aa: CASSLLRSGQSPNYGYTF

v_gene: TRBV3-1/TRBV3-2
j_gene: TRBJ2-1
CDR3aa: CASNPRDRGHNEQFF

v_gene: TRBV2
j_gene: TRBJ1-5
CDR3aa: CASSRDRGSNQPQHF

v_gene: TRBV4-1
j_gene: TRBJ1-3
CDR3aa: CASSQDRTDSGNTIYF

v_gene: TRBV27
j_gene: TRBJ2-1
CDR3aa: CASSPQRGLVYNEQFF

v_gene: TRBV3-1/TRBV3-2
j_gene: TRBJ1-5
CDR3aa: CASSQGQGNQPQHF

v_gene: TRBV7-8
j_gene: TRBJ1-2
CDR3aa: CASSFRPGQNPYGYTF

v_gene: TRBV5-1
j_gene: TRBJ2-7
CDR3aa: CASSLGLGSSYEQYF

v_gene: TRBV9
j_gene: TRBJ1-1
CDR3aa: CASSVDSLMNTEAFF

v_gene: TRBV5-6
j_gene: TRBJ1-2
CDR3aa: CASSQTPYGYTF

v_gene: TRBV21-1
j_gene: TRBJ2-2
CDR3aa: CASSSCRQGNTGELFF

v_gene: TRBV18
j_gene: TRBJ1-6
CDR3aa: CASSPRTDLNSPLHF

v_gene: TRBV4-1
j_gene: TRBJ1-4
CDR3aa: CASSQDQGWNEKLFF

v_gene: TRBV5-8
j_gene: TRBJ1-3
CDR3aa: CASSLGQDGNTIYF

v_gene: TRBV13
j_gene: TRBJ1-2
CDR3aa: CASSRGNYGYTF

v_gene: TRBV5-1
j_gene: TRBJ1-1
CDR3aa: CASSLTFSGHFEAFF

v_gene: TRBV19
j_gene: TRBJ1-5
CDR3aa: CASSRQALSNQPQHF

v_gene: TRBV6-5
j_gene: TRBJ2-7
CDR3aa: CASSDRPDAYEQYF

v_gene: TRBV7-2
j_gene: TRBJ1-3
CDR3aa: CASSRDSSSGNTIYF

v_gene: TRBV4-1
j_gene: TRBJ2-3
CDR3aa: CASSRSPSGGDTDTQYF

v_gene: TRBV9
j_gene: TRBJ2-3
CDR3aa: CASSVVGSGGRGDTQYF

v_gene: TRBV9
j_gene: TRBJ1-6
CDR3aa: CASSQRTGGFSPLHF

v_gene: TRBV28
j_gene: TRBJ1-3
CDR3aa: CASSEDSNSGNTIYF

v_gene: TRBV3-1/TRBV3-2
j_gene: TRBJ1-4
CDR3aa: CASTFTGTGEKLFF

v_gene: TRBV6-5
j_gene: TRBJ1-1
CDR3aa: CASRGTGGEAFF

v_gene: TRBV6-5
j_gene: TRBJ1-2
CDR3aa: CASIMGPYFGF

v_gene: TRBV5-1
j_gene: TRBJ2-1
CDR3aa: CASSVRPGVAYNEQFF

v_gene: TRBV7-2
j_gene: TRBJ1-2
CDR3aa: CASSRPRDRVTYGYTF

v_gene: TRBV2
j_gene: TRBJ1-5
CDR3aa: CASTDRGGPEEPQHF

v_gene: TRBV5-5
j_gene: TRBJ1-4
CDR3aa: CASSFRSRVEEKLFF

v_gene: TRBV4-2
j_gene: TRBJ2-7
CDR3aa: CASSQNGDTRLKEYF

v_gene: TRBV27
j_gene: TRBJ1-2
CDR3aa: CASSSGQGRNLYGYTF

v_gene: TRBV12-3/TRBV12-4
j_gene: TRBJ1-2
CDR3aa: CASSLNLYGYTF

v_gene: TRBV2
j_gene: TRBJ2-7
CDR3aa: CASSHDQGVYEQYF

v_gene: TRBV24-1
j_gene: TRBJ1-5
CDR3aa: CATSGRGYSNQPQHF

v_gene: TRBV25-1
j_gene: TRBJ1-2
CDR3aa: CASSANRANYGYTF

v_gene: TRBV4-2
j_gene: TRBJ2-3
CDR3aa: CASSHMGGGADTQYF

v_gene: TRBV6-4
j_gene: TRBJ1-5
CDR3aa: CASSDRIPYSNQPQHF

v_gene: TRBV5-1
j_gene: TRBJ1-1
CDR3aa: CASSKDMRTEAFF

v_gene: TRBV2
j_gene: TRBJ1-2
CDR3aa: CASSFGTGNYGYTF

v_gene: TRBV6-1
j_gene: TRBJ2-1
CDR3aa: CASSEWGQSLNEQFF

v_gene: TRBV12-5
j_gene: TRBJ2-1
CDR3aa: CASGPQGLAGYNEQFF

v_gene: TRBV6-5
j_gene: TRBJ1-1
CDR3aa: CASRIGGTEAFF

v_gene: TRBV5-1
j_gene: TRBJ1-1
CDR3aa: CASSSDGTGDTEAFF